The 19 T cell receptor beta chains given below trace back to one sample, sequenced in a study of OX40 agonist ivuxolimab in advanced cancers. Sequencing used immunoSEQ multiplex PCR; TCRdb keeps in-frame clones, though not all of them. Counted here are tens of thousands of clones, approximately 78% occurring once; the ten biggest clones make up less than 2%. This specimen was CD4+ or CD8+ T cells sorted from blood, taken in a trial of the OX40 agonist ivuxolimab. These receptors originate from an adult with an advanced solid tumor such as melanoma, head and neck, liver or kidney cancer.

The genes are TRBV7-2 and TRBJ2-3; the match to TRBD1 covers 10 bases. The CDR3 covers 16 residues. V shed 5 bases, J shed 6 bases, and the junction held 11 bases outside the gene matches. Germline CDR1 reads SGHTA; CDR2 reads FQGNSA. The CDR3 DNA follows: TGTGCCAGCAGCAGGACAGGGGGAGGGGTATGGGATACGCAGTATTTT. Protein: CASSRTGGGVWDTQYF.

The chain recombines TRBV4-3 with TRBJ2-1; 9 nucleotides agree with TRBD2. Germline V gene sequence: CDR1 LGHNA, CDR2 YSLEER. This CDR3 has 14 residues. Trimming took 6 bases from V and 9 from J; bases not matched to a gene: 9. CDR3 in DNA: TGCGCCAGCAGATTGAGTAGCGGGAGCCGTGAGCAGTTCTTC. Protein: CASRLSSGSREQFF.

The chain uses TRBV2 and TRBJ1-1; perhaps TRBD1 as D (6 bases). The germline V gene encodes CDR1 SNHLY and CDR2 FYNNEI. V was shortened by 2 bases and J by 5 bases, with 12 bases between the two germline ends. The CDR3 consists of 14 residues. The CDR3 spells CASSESGALTEAFF. In DNA form, the CDR3 reads TGTGCCAGCAGTGAATCAGGGGCACTAACTGAAGCTTTCTTT.

The chain couples TRBV7-9 to TRBJ1-3, with TRBD1 matching 7 bases. The CDR3 has 16 residues. V dropped 4 bases and J dropped 0; count of bases not matched to a gene: 6. Germline CDR1 is SEHNR and CDR2 is FQNEAQ (reference sequence). CDR3 amino acids: CASSSRRDSSGNTIYF. CDR3 in DNA: TGTGCCAGCAGCTCGCGCAGGGACAGCTCTGGAAACACCATATATTTT.

The J gene is TRBJ2-7, the V gene TRBV15; the match to TRBD2 covers 13 bases. This CDR3 is 15 amino acids long. Germline V CDR1 and CDR2: LNHNV, YYDKDF (reference sequence). V shed 4 bases, J shed 2 bases, and the junction held 2 bases outside the gene matches. The CDR3 nucleotides read TGTGCCACCAGCAAACTAGCGGGAGGGCCCTACGAGCAGTACGTC. Translation gives CATSKLAGGPYEQYV.

This chain uses TRBV7-8 with TRBJ2-7; 7 bases match TRBD1. V lost 8 bases and J lost 2; bases outside the gene matches: 12. The CDR3 spans 15 residues. Germline values: CDR1 SGHVS, CDR2 FQNEAQ. Written as DNA, the CDR3 is TGTGCCAGCGGGGGACAGCGGATCCTGCCCTACGAGCAGTACTTC. Amino acids: CASGGQRILPYEQYF.

The chain employs TRBV18 and TRBJ2-5; 8 nucleotides agree with TRBD1. V dropped 0 bases and J dropped 6; count of bases not matched to a gene: 9. CDR1 and CDR2 (germline): KGHSH, LQKENI. The CDR3 totals 16 residues. CDR3 bases: TGTGCCAGCTCACCACCGGGGGCAGGGGGCTTGAAGACCCAGTACTTC. Its translation is CASSPPGAGGLKTQYF.

This clone occurred a few times. The chain couples TRBV11-2 to TRBJ2-2; 9 bases match TRBD1. This CDR3 has 16 amino acids. From germline, CDR1 is SGHAT and CDR2 FQNNGV. With 1 base clipped from V and 4 bases from J, the junction kept 4 bases outside the gene matches. This CDR3 is CASSLGTGVGTGELFF. DNA of the CDR3: TGTGCCAGCAGCTTAGGGACAGGGGTCGGCACCGGGGAGCTGTTTTTT.

The chain is built from TRBV11-2 and TRBJ2-7; D assignment may be TRBD1 or TRBD2 (7 bases each). V was clipped by 3 bases and J by 3 bases, with 12 bases between them. This CDR3 contains 14 residues. CDR1 and CDR2 (germline): SGHAT, FQNNGV. In nucleotides, the CDR3 is TGTGCCAGCAGCTTTGCCAGGGGGGGCTACGAGCAGTACGTC. Protein sequence: CASSFARGGYEQYV.

The rearrangement links TRBV7-2 to TRBJ2-1; either TRBD1 or TRBD2 may fit D (5 bases each). The CDR3 spans 14 residues. V was pared by 4 bases and J by 5 bases, with 12 bases between. Per the germline V gene, CDR1 is SGHTA and CDR2 is FQGNSA. The CDR3 region has the DNA TGTGCCAGCAGCTCCGGGACCATGAACAATGAGCAGTTCTTC. Its translation is CASSSGTMNNEQFF.

The chain has TRBV11-2 and TRBJ2-5, with unresolved D. Germline CDR1 is SGHAT and CDR2 is FQNNGV. Trimming took 4 bases from V and 5 from J, leaving 5 bases between them. This CDR3 contains 11 residues. The CDR3 nucleotides are TGTGCCAGCAGCTCCGGGGAGACCCAGTACTTC. Protein product: CASSSGETQYF.

This chain connects TRBV4-2 to TRBJ2-7; TRBD2 might be the D (6 bases). The length of the CDR3 is 14 residues. V dropped 4 bases and J dropped 2 bases, with 12 bases sitting between them. Germline V lookup: CDR1 LGHNA, CDR2 YNFKEQ. The CDR3 DNA sequence: TGTGCCAGCAGCCTGAGGGACTCCGCCTACGAGCAGTACTTC. Translated: CASSLRDSAYEQYF.

The gene calls are TRBV6-5 and TRBJ2-7; D perhaps matches TRBD1 (6 bases). This CDR3 contains 15 residues. V was clipped by 6 bases and J by 4 bases, with 19 bases between them. CDR1 MNHEY and CDR2 SVGAGI come from the germline V gene. The CDR3 nucleotides read TGTGCCAGCAGCACTTCCCCGGGGACACGTTACGAGCAGTACTTC. It codes for CASSTSPGTRYEQYF.

This chain connects TRBV5-1 to TRBJ1-1; D possibly corresponds to TRBD1 (5 bases). The CDR3 runs 15 residues. Trimming took 0 bases from V and 1 from J, leaving 10 bases between them. Germline V gene data show CDR1 as SGHRS and CDR2 as YFSETQ. CDR3: CASSLGYTGNTEAFF. The CDR3 region has the DNA TGCGCCAGCAGCTTGGGATATACAGGGAACACTGAAGCTTTCTTT.

The chain is built from TRBV5-1 and TRBJ2-3; D is uncertain. The CDR3 is 12 residues long. Per the germline V gene, CDR1 is SGHRS and CDR2 is YFSETQ. V dropped 0 bases and J dropped 5 bases, with 4 bases sitting between them. Here the CDR3 DNA reads TGCGCCAGCAGCTTGGAGGAAGATACGCAGTATTTT. Translating gives CASSLEEDTQYF.

This clone was seen a single time. The genes are TRBV5-1 and TRBJ1-2; D gene uncertain. The CDR3 spans 13 residues. Trimming took 0 bases from V and 9 from J, leaving 12 bases between them. Germline CDR1 and CDR2: SGHRS and YFSETQ. DNA of the CDR3: TGCGCCAGCAGCTTGGCAGTAGACGGGAGCTACACCTTC. Encoded protein: CASSLAVDGSYTF.

The J gene is TRBJ1-1, the V gene TRBV7-9; 8 bases agree with TRBD1. This CDR3 region has 16 residues. From germline, CDR1 is SEHNR and CDR2 FQNEAQ (reference sequence). V shed 2 bases, J shed 6 bases, and the junction held 11 bases outside the gene matches. The CDR3 protein is CASSLLDRGERAEAFF. Here the CDR3 DNA reads TGTGCCAGCAGCTTACTAGACAGGGGAGAAAGGGCTGAAGCTTTCTTT.

V and J are TRBV5-6 and TRBJ2-1; no definite D call. Per germline, CDR1 SGHDT and CDR2 YYEEEE. The CDR3 is made up of 11 amino acids. V was trimmed by 2 bases and J by 10 bases, leaving 7 bases between them. DNA for the CDR3: TGTGCCAGCAGCTTTGCCACCGAGCAGTTCTTC. Amino acids: CASSFATEQFF.

The chain couples TRBV18 to TRBJ1-5; the D gene is possibly TRBD1 (6 bases). This CDR3 has 14 amino acids. V lost 2 bases to trimming and J lost 2 bases, with 7 bases between them. Germline values: CDR1 KGHSH, CDR2 LQKENI. CDR3 region: CASSPSGGNQPQHF. CDR3 DNA sequence: TGTGCCAGCTCACCATCAGGGGGCAATCAGCCCCAGCATTTT.